This passage covers 28 T cell receptor beta chains from one sample sequenced in a study of low-dose radiotherapy and immunotherapy resistance in tumors. TRAV- and TRBV-specific primers were used for first-strand cDNA, which covered alpha and beta chains. The TCRs were subjected to amplification over approximately 18 PCR cycles employing a constant-region primer in conjunction with a V-primer adapter. TCRdb itself ran the reads through MiXCR, one entry per CDR3 protein. The sample lists about 7,300 distinct CDR3 sequences, around 60% occurring once. These receptors were obtained from a human donor with advanced metastatic prostate, ovarian, gallbladder or colorectal cancer (not recorded which). This table probably holds off-target reads from a library built for another chain.

The chain couples TRBV10-3 to TRBJ2-1; TRBD2 matches at 13 bases. The germline gives CDR1 ENHRY, CDR2 SYGVKD. V trimming: 0 bases; J trimming: 7 bases; junction bases outside the gene matches: 0. The CDR3 extends over 15 amino acids. The chain's CDR3 is CAISESTSGGNEQFF. The CDR3 DNA reads TGTGCCATCAGTGAGTCGACTAGCGGGGGGAATGAGCAGTTCTTC.

J is TRBJ1-5 and V is TRBV24-1, with D uncertain. The length of the CDR3 is 15 residues. With 3 bases removed from V and 1 base from J, the gap between germline ends came to 9 bases. CDR1 is KGHDR and CDR2 is SFDVKD in the germline V gene. The CDR3 region is CATSDPRSSNQPQHF. DNA of the CDR3: TGTGCCACCAGTGATCCGCGCTCCAGCAATCAGCCCCAGCATTTT.

The rearrangement links TRBV12-3 or TRBV12-4 to TRBJ1-2; tentatively, D is TRBD1 (5 bases). The CDR3 is made up of 12 amino acids. V was clipped by 3 bases and J by 8 bases, with 10 bases between them. DNA for the CDR3: TGTGCCAGCAGTTTCTCGGGGCGCGGCTACACCTTC. This translates into CASSFSGRGYTF.

The chain uses TRBV28 and TRBJ1-4, with D hard to call. From germline, CDR1 is MDHEN and CDR2 SYDVKM. Trimming pared 4 bases from V and 8 bases from J, leaving 11 bases between. CDR3 length equals 13 residues. CDR3 DNA sequence: TGTGCCAGCAGTTCTGGAATCGTCGAAAAACTGTTTTTT. It is translated as CASSSGIVEKLFF.

This clonotype was recorded a few times. V gene TRBV28 combines with J gene TRBJ1-5; D not certain. Trimming cost V 2 bases and J 8 bases, with 7 bases left between them. Germline CDR1 reads MDHEN; CDR2 reads SYDVKM. The CDR3 is 12 amino acids. As DNA, the CDR3 is TGTGCCAGCAGTTTAAAGGGAAAGCCCCAGCATTTT. It specifies CASSLKGKPQHF.

The DNA of the CDR3 is TGCAGTGCTAGACCTAGCGGGAGGATGTCCTACAATGAGCAGTTCTTC. Protein: CSARPSGRMSYNEQFF. The chain carries TRBV20-1 and TRBJ2-1; TRBD2 aligns across 11 bases. With 2 bases clipped from V and 1 base from J, the junction kept 4 bases outside the gene matches. The length of the CDR3 is 16 residues. CDR1 DFQATT and CDR2 SNEGSKA come from the germline V gene (reference sequence).

This chain joins TRBV6-1 and TRBJ1-2; TRBD1 matches at 7 bases. V dropped 3 bases and J dropped 2; count of bases not matched to a gene: 6. In germline, CDR1 is MNHNS, CDR2 SASEGT. The CDR3 contains 15 residues. CDR3 sequence reads: CASSEMTGPNYGYTF. The CDR3 DNA reads TGTGCCAGCAGTGAGATGACAGGGCCGAACTATGGCTACACCTTC.

The J gene is TRBJ1-1, the V gene TRBV6-2 or TRBV6-3; no reliable D call. Germline V CDR1 and CDR2: MNHEY, SVGEGT. With 3 bases removed from V and 0 bases from J, the gap between germline ends came to 8 bases. The CDR3 length is 14 residues. CDR3 sequence (DNA): TGTGCCAGCAGTTATACGGATATGAACACTGAAGCTTTCTTT. Translated, it gives CASSYTDMNTEAFF.

This chain's CDR3 is CASSPGTSPIYF. In nucleotides, the CDR3 is TGTGCCAGCAGCCCCGGGACTAGCCCAATCTACTTC. The chain is built from TRBV11-2 and TRBJ2-5; the match to TRBD2 covers 9 bases. V shed 5 bases, J shed 14 bases, and the junction held 9 bases outside the gene matches. This CDR3 has 12 amino acids. CDR1 is SGHAT, CDR2 FQNNGV, per germline.

The V call is TRBV7-9, the J call TRBJ2-5; D is tentatively TRBD1 or TRBD2 (6 bases each). Germline loops: CDR1 SEHNR, CDR2 FQNEAQ (reference sequence). V was trimmed by 5 bases and J by 7 bases, leaving 17 bases between them. The CDR3 has 14 amino acids. CDR3 sequence reads: CASSEQEGVGTQYF. The CDR3 DNA is TGTGCCAGCAGCGAACAGGAGGGGGTCGGGACCCAGTACTTC.

This chain links TRBV6-2 or TRBV6-3 with TRBJ2-1; possibly TRBD2 for D (5 bases). Trimming took off 4 bases at V and 1 base at J, with 11 bases between the two ends. This CDR3 region has 15 residues. Germline values: CDR1 MNHEY, CDR2 SVGEGT. CDR3 residues: CASSFGNPSYNEQFF. The CDR3 region has the DNA TGTGCCAGCAGTTTCGGGAACCCTTCCTACAATGAGCAGTTCTTC.

This clonotype was found a few times. The J gene is TRBJ2-7, the V gene TRBV3-1; weak D call: TRBD2 (6 bases). The CDR3 runs 13 residues. CDR1 and CDR2 from the germline V gene are LGHDT and YNNKEL (reference sequence). V lost 3 bases, J lost 5 bases, and 11 bases lay in between. The CDR3 sequence: CASSQSGGNEQYF. In DNA form, the CDR3 reads TGTGCCAGCAGCCAGTCTGGGGGGAACGAGCAGTACTTC.

The rearrangement uses TRBV20-1 and TRBJ1-2, with a possible D match to TRBD1 (5 bases). The CDR3 contains 12 residues. Germline V gene sequence: CDR1 DFQATT, CDR2 SNEGSKA (reference sequence). As DNA, the CDR3 is TGCAGCAGGACAACCGCGAGAAGAGACTACACCTTC. Its translation: CSRTTARRDYTF.

The CDR3 loop is CASSFSGGAAYNEQFF. Here the CDR3 DNA reads TGTGCCAGCAGTTTCTCCGGGGGGGCTGCTTACAATGAGCAGTTCTTC. The rearrangement joins TRBV12-3 or TRBV12-4 to TRBJ2-1; 8 bases line up with TRBD2. CDR3 length equals 16 residues. V lost 3 bases to trimming and J lost 4 bases; unmatched junction nucleotides: 8.

This clonotype has a handful of counts. The chain couples TRBV28 to TRBJ2-1, with D possibly matching TRBD1 (5 bases). V was shortened by 6 bases and J by 1 base, with 13 bases between the two germline ends. CDR1 MDHEN and CDR2 SYDVKM come from the germline V gene. The CDR3 has 15 residues. The CDR3: CASSPGAGSYNEQFF. CDR3 in DNA: TGTGCCAGCAGCCCTGGGGCCGGATCCTACAATGAGCAGTTCTTC.

The chain uses TRBV3-1 and TRBJ2-7; D might be TRBD2 (6 bases). CDR1 and CDR2 from the germline V gene are LGHDT and YNNKEL (reference sequence). The CDR3 extends over 13 amino acids. V was trimmed by 4 bases and J by 7 bases, leaving 14 bases between them. The CDR3 bases are TGTGCCAGCAGCCTCCCCTTGGCGGGGGAGCAGTACTTC. Protein: CASSLPLAGEQYF.

The genes are TRBV28 and TRBJ2-7; maybe TRBD1 (6 bases). Trimming pared 6 bases from V and 7 bases from J, leaving 13 bases between. CDR1 MDHEN and CDR2 SYDVKM come from the germline V gene. This CDR3 is 12 amino acids long. The CDR3 DNA reads TGTGCCAGCAGCACAGGGTACCTTGAGCAGTACTTC. It specifies CASSTGYLEQYF. Full variable domain (missing parts from reference TRBV28 and TRBJ2-7): DVKVTQSSRYLVKRTGEKVFLECVQDMDHENMFWYRQDPGLGLRLIYFSYDVKMKEKGDIPEGYSVSREKKERFSLILESASTNQTSMYLCASSTGYLEQYFGPGTRLTVT.

The J gene is TRBJ2-1, the V gene TRBV12-3 or TRBV12-4; 11 bases are a match to TRBD2. J was trimmed by 0 bases and V by 5 bases; bases with no gene match: 12. This CDR3 contains 19 residues. For the CDR3, the DNA is TGTGCCAGCAGTCGTATAGGACTAGCGGGTTACCTCTCCTACAATGAGCAGTTCTTC. Translating it yields CASSRIGLAGYLSYNEQFF.

This clonotype was detected only once. The rearrangement joins TRBV6-2 or TRBV6-3 to TRBJ2-2; D gene unclear. The germline CDR1 and CDR2 sequences are MNHEY and SVGEGT. V lost 6 bases and J 2 bases, leaving 4 bases between the germline ends. This CDR3 contains 12 residues. Here the CDR3 reads CASRSNTGELFF. The DNA of the CDR3 is TGTGCCAGCAGGTCAAACACCGGGGAGCTGTTTTTT.

This sequence joins TRBV28 and TRBJ2-1, with unresolved D. This CDR3 is built from 11 residues. The V end was cut by 3 bases, the J end by 6 bases, with 3 bases between. Germline-derived CDR1 and CDR2 are MDHEN and SYDVKM. The CDR3 is CASSFTNEQFF. CDR3 nucleotides: TGTGCCAGCAGTTTTACCAATGAGCAGTTCTTC.

V and J are TRBV20-1 and TRBJ2-7, with 7 bases identical to TRBD1. Germline-derived CDR1 and CDR2 are DFQATT and SNEGSKA (reference sequence). J lost 5 bases, V lost 5 bases, and 6 bases had no gene match. The CDR3 is made up of 12 amino acids. The CDR3 reads CSASDRAHEQYF. As DNA, the CDR3 is TGCAGTGCTTCCGACAGGGCCCACGAGCAGTACTTC.

This chain connects TRBV6-1 to TRBJ1-2, with a tentative D call TRBD1 (6 bases). V was shortened by 6 bases and J by 3 bases, with 11 bases between the two germline ends. The CDR3 contains 13 residues. Germline V lookup: CDR1 MNHNS, CDR2 SASEGT. The CDR3 protein is CASRLAGDYGYTF. The CDR3 DNA reads TGTGCCAGCAGACTTGCAGGGGACTATGGCTACACCTTC.

CDR3 sequence reads: CATQRGSSTDTQYF. CDR3 nucleotides: TGTGCCACCCAAAGGGGCTCAAGCACAGATACGCAGTATTTT. The chain combines TRBV18 with TRBJ2-3; D perhaps matches TRBD1 (5 bases). Trimming took 10 bases from V and 0 from J, leaving 14 bases between them. Germline CDR1 is KGHSH and CDR2 is LQKENI. There are 14 residues in the CDR3.

The chain employs TRBV6-5 and TRBJ2-1; no reliable D call. The CDR3 is 15 amino acids. Trimming removed 0 bases from V and 5 bases from J, with 11 bases in between. Germline CDR1 reads MNHEY; CDR2 reads SVGAGI. The CDR3 reads CASSYSSLGNNEQFF. CDR3 nucleotide sequence: TGTGCCAGCAGTTACTCGAGCCTAGGGAACAATGAGCAGTTCTTC.

This chain links TRBV5-1 with TRBJ2-7; TRBD2 might be the D (5 bases). Germline CDR1 SGHRS, CDR2 YFSETQ. This CDR3 comprises 13 residues. V lost 4 bases, J lost 9 bases, and 17 bases lay in between. The CDR3 here is CASSPGPAAGQYF. CDR3 nucleotides: TGCGCCAGCAGCCCCGGGCCCGCCGCGGGGCAGTACTTC. The full variable domain, with the rest looked up from reference TRBV5-1 and TRBJ2-7, is KAGVTQTPRYLIKTRGQQVTLSCSPISGHRSVSWYQQTPGQGLQFLFEYFSETQRNKGNFPGRFSGRQFSNSRSEMNVSTLELGDSALYLCASSPGPAAGQYFGPGTRLTVT.

This chain joins TRBV28 and TRBJ1-3; D not resolved. The V end was cut by 8 bases, the J end by 2 bases, with 19 bases between. This CDR3 region has 16 residues. Germline lookup yields CDR1 MDHEN and CDR2 SYDVKM. This CDR3 reads CASLNPGTPTGNTIYF. CDR3 bases: TGTGCCAGCCTCAACCCGGGCACCCCAACTGGAAACACCATATATTTT.

This chain joins TRBV5-1 and TRBJ1-1; 11 bases map to TRBD1. The V segment lost 3 bases and the J segment 0 bases; nucleotides outside the gene matches: 10. CDR3 size: 18 residues. In germline, CDR1 is SGHRS, CDR2 YFSETQ. The CDR3 sequence: CASSYGQGARQLNTEAFF. CDR3 DNA: TGCGCCAGCAGCTACGGACAGGGGGCTAGACAGCTGAACACTGAAGCTTTCTTT.

CDR3 amino acids: CASSQQPGQGFIQYF. The CDR3 nucleotides read TGTGCCAGCAGCCAACAACCGGGACAGGGTTTCATTCAGTACTTC. The chain uses TRBV3-1 and TRBJ2-4; the match to TRBD1 covers 9 bases. The ends lost 2 bases at V and 9 bases at J; junction bases unmatched: 8. The CDR3 is 15 amino acids. Germline V gives CDR1 LGHDT, CDR2 YNNKEL (reference sequence).